This entry features one T cell receptor beta chain sequence. Germline CDR1 and CDR2: MNHEY and SVGAGI. V shed 0 bases and J shed 6 bases, with 14 bases lying between them. The CDR3 is 15 amino acids. This sample is part of a study of blood T cell repertoires in COVID-19. Only in-frame clones appear in the TCRdb table, and some are missing; sequencing was by immunoSEQ multiplex PCR. The data contain 130,000 or so clones, about 80% of them singletons. This chain links TRBV6-5 with TRBJ1-2; maybe TRBD1 (6 bases). Material: peripheral blood. This sequence originates from an older woman with acute or convalescent COVID-19. The CDR3 sequence is CASSYSRQGQDGYTF. The CDR3, as DNA: TGTGCCAGCAGTTACTCGAGGCAGGGACAAGATGGCTACACCTTC.